This passage covers 13 T cell receptor beta chains from one sample sequenced in a study of T cells after yellow fever vaccination. Via MiXCR, TCRdb re-called the 5' RACE reads, giving one row per CDR3 protein. The table includes roughly 300,000 distinct CDR3 sequences, 6.5% to 8.5% detected once. This material consisted of PBMCs, taken approximately 40 days after the first yellow fever vaccination. These receptors were taken from a man aged 18 to 35 who received the YFV17D yellow fever vaccine.

The table lists this clonotype with a few counts. The chain couples TRBV7-9 to TRBJ1-1, with D hard to call. The V end was cut by 5 bases, the J end by 6 bases, with 16 bases between. The CDR3 is made up of 14 amino acids. Germline lookup yields CDR1 SEHNR and CDR2 FQNEAQ (reference sequence). In nucleotides, the CDR3 is TGTGCCAGCAGCCCCCCCCGGGCCGGGGCTGAAGCTTTCTTT. It is translated as CASSPPRAGAEAFF.

This clonotype has a count of ten or more. The chain recombines TRBV7-8 with TRBJ2-5; possible D gene TRBD1, 5 bases. The germline V gene encodes CDR1 SGHVS and CDR2 FQNEAQ. The length of the CDR3 is 15 residues. V shed 3 bases and J shed 2 bases, with 13 bases lying between them. The CDR3 is CASSFGRAKQETQYF. The CDR3 region has the DNA TGTGCCAGCAGCTTTGGCAGGGCGAAGCAAGAGACCCAGTACTTC.

The CDR3 loop reads CASSPYAVGGYNEQFF. The CDR3 DNA is TGTGCCAGCAGCCCCTACGCAGTGGGCGGCTACAATGAGCAGTTCTTC. The chain has TRBV6-1 and TRBJ2-1, with unresolved D. In germline, CDR1 is MNHNS, CDR2 SASEGT. The CDR3 runs 16 residues. V lost 6 bases and J 3 bases, leaving 18 bases between the germline ends.

This clonotype turned up a few times. This sequence joins TRBV4-1 and TRBJ2-2; no firm D call. The CDR3 extends over 11 amino acids. V lost 3 bases to trimming and J lost 7 bases, with 3 bases between them. Germline V CDR1 and CDR2: MGHRA, YSYEKL. In DNA form, the CDR3 reads TGCGCCAGCAGCCAGCTCGGGGAGCTGTTTTTT. As protein: CASSQLGELFF.

V usage is TRBV7-3 and J usage is TRBJ1-1, with 9 positions matching TRBD1. With 4 bases clipped from V and 8 bases from J, the junction kept 5 bases outside the gene matches. Germline V gives CDR1 SGHTA, CDR2 FQGTGA. CDR3 length: 13 amino acids. In DNA, the CDR3 is TGTGCCAGCAGCTCCTTCGGACAGGGGGAAGCTTTCTTT. Protein: CASSSFGQGEAFF.

There are a few counts of this clonotype. The genes are TRBV4-3 and TRBJ2-2, with D uncertain. The length of the CDR3 is 16 residues. Germline assignment: CDR1 LGHNA and CDR2 YSLEER. V lost 0 bases, J lost 4 bases, and 12 bases lay in between. The DNA of the CDR3 is TGCGCCAGCAGCCAAGAACGTAACCTGGGCACCGGGGAGCTGTTTTTT. Translating gives CASSQERNLGTGELFF.

This clonotype has a handful of counts. The genes are TRBV7-2 and TRBJ1-1; D gene unclear. The CDR3 has 12 residues. Trimming stripped 7 bases from V and 0 bases from J, with 6 bases between. Germline CDR1 and CDR2: SGHTA and FQGNSA. Here the CDR3 reads CASTPMNTEAFF. The CDR3 DNA reads TGTGCCAGCACACCAATGAACACTGAAGCTTTCTTT.

This clonotype was recorded a few times. The CDR3 DNA reads as TGTGCCAGCAGTCCGGACCCCTACGAGCAGTACGTC. It translates to CASSPDPYEQYV. The chain recombines TRBV21-1 with TRBJ2-7. TRBV21-1 constitutes a pseudogene. The CDR3 has 12 residues.

The chain combines TRBV3-1 with TRBJ1-6; 10 nucleotides align to TRBD1. The CDR3 is 15 amino acids. The junction had 6 bases not matched to a gene; V was cut back by 6 bases and J by 7 bases. Germline CDR1 LGHDT, CDR2 YNNKEL (reference sequence). The CDR3 bases are TGTGCCAGCAGTCGAGGACAGGGGGGGAATTCACCCCTCCACTTT. Protein product: CASSRGQGGNSPLHF.

This clonotype was observed a handful of times. The J gene is TRBJ1-3, the V gene TRBV12-3 or TRBV12-4; 8 nucleotides line up with TRBD1. J lost 0 bases, V lost 4 bases, and 8 bases had no gene match. The CDR3 is 17 residues long. The CDR3 region is CASSSDRGFLSGNTIYF. The DNA of the CDR3 is TGTGCCAGCAGTTCAGACAGGGGCTTCCTCTCTGGAAACACCATATATTTT.

This clonotype was seen many times. The V gene is TRBV27, the J gene TRBJ1-2, with D tentatively TRBD1 (6 bases). This CDR3 is built from 14 residues. The germline CDR1 and CDR2 sequences are MNHEY and SMNVEV (reference sequence). Deletions cut 2 bases from V and 4 bases from J, with 11 bases between. The CDR3 sequence is CASSLQGRGYGYTF. In DNA, the CDR3 is TGTGCCAGCAGTTTACAGGGGAGGGGCTATGGCTACACCTTC.

This rearrangement joins TRBV12-3 or TRBV12-4 to TRBJ1-1, with D uncertain. V was pared by 1 base and J by 4 bases, with 7 bases between. This CDR3 region has 13 residues. The CDR3, as DNA: TGTGCCAGCAGTTTAGGGCTAAGCACTGAAGCTTTCTTT. It yields the protein CASSLGLSTEAFF.

This clonotype came up once. This chain joins TRBV5-1 and TRBJ2-2, with TRBD2 matching 9 bases. The CDR3 spans 14 residues. Looked up from germline, CDR1 is SGHRS and CDR2 is YFSETQ. With 5 bases clipped from V and 1 base from J, the junction kept 0 bases outside the gene matches. DNA of the CDR3: TGCGCCAGCAGGACTAGCGGGAACACCGGGGAGCTGTTTTTT. It codes for CASRTSGNTGELFF.